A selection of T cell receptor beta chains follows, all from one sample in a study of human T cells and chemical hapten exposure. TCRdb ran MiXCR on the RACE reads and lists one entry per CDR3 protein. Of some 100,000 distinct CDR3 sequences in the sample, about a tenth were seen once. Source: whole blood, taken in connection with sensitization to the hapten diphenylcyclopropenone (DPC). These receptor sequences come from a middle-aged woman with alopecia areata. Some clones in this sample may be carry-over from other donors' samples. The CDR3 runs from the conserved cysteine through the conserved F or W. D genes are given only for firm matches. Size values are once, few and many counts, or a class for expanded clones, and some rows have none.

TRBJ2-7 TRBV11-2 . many CASSLARTSKADF TGTGCCAGCAGCTTAGCGAGGACAAGTAAGGCCGACTTC
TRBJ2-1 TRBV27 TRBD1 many CASIETQGVGYNEQFF TGTGCCAGCATCGAAACACAGGGGGTCGGGTACAATGAGCAGTTCTTC
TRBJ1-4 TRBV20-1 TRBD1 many CSARGTAGEKLFF TGCAGTGCTAGGGGGACAGCCGGTGAAAAACTGTTTTTT
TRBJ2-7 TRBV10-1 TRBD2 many CASSRTSGSYEQYF TGCGCCAGCAGTAGGACTAGCGGGTCCTACGAGCAGTACTTC
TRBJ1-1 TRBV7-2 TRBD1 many CASSLGDREGTEAFF TGTGCCAGCAGCTTAGGGGACAGGGAAGGGACTGAAGCTTTCTTT
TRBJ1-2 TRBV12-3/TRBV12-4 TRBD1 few CASSHLTGGDGYTF TGTGCCAGCAGTCACCTTACAGGGGGCGATGGCTACACCTTC
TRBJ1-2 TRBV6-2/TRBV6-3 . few CASRQTGTNYGYTF TGTGCCAGCAGACAGACAGGAACTAACTATGGCTACACCTTC
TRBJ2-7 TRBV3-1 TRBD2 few CASSQGLASYEQYF TGTGCCAGCAGCCAAGGACTAGCGAGCTACGAGCAGTACTTC
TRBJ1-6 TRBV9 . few CASSAGGQINSPLHF TGTGCCAGCAGCGCGGGGGGGCAGATCAATTCACCCCTCCACTTT
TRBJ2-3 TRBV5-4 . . CASSLETDSTDTQYF TGTGCCAGCAGCTTGGAAACGGATAGCACAGATACGCAGTATTTT
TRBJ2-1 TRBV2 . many CASSREMQDEQFF TGTGCCAGCAGTAGGGAGATGCAGGATGAGCAGTTCTTC
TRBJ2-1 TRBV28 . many CASSFPGTYYNEQFF TGTGCCAGCAGTTTCCCGGGGACCTACTACAATGAGCAGTTCTTC
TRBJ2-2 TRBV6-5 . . CASCAPGRLGGELFF TGTGCCAGCTGCGCCCCGGGACGGCTGGGAGGGGAGCTGTTTTTT
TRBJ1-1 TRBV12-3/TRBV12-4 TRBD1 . CASSLRQGASEAFF TGTGCCAGCAGTCTGAGACAGGGAGCATCTGAAGCTTTCTTT
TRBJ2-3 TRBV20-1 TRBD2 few CSATAGVTDTQYF TGCAGTGCTACAGCGGGGGTCACAGATACGCAGTATTTT
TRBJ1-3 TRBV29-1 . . CSVARAGNTIYF TGCAGCGTCGCCCGGGCTGGAAACACCATATATTTT
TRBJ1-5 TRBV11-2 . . CASSLGTGGQPQHF TGTGCCAGCAGCTTAGGGACCGGCGGACAGCCCCAGCATTTT
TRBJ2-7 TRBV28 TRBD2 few CASSLPSGDYEQYF TGTGCCAGCAGTTTACCCAGCGGGGACTACGAGCAGTACTTC
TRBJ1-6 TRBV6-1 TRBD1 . CAPERRQGNSPLHF TGTGCCCCAGAACGTAGACAGGGGAACTCACCCCTCCACTTT
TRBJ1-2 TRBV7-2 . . CASSSPGSLYYGYTF TGTGCCAGCAGCTCCCCCGGGTCTCTTTACTATGGCTACACCTTC
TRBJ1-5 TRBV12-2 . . CASRLPGTGAWRNQPQHF TGTGCAAGTCGCTTACCTGGGACAGGGGCTTGGAGGAATCAGCCCCAGCATTTT
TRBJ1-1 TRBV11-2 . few CASSSPLLTRNTEAFF TGTGCCAGCAGCTCGCCGCTACTCACCCGGAACACTGAAGCTTTCTTT
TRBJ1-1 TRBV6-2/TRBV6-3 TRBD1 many CASVGTGDTEAFF TGTGCCAGCGTTGGGACAGGGGACACTGAAGCTTTCTTT
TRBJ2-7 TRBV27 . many CASSSAGTSAEQYF TGTGCCAGCAGTTCAGCCGGGACATCGGCCGAGCAGTACTTC